Detailed here is one TCR beta chain. The data were taken from a study of T cell changes during pregnancy in multiple sclerosis. Clones were sequenced by immunoSEQ multiplex PCR, and TCRdb holds only the in-frame ones, with some missing. The data show tens of thousands of clones, with around 94% seen just once and about 2% held by the top ten. Trimming removed 6 bases from V and 4 bases from J; junction bases left unmatched: 2. Germline CDR1 is MDHEN and CDR2 is SYDVKM. There are 14 residues in the CDR3. Sample: peripheral blood, taken in the third trimester of pregnancy. J is TRBJ2-1 and V is TRBV28, with 11 bases that match TRBD2. The TCR comes from a female donor in good health, enrolled as a control in a pregnancy study. CDR3 amino acids: CASSSSGGYNEQFF. The CDR3 DNA follows: TGTGCCAGCAGCTCTAGCGGGGGGTACAATGAGCAGTTCTTC. Based on the CDR3 plus reference TRBV28 and TRBJ2-1, the full variable domain is DVKVTQSSRYLVKRTGEKVFLECVQDMDHENMFWYRQDPGLGLRLIYFSYDVKMKEKGDIPEGYSVSREKKERFSLILESASTNQTSMYLCASSSSGGYNEQFFGPGTRLTVL.